One and the same sample provided the 11 T cell receptor beta chains below, sequenced in a study of blood T cell repertoires in COVID-19. The assay was immunoSEQ multiplex PCR, and TCRdb's table has in-frame clones only and misses some. The sample has about 240,000 clones; approximately 90% are singletons. The sequencing input was PBMCs or T cells enriched from blood (not recorded which). The receptors derive from a woman younger than 45 who had recovered from COVID-19.

The chain combines TRBV4-1 with TRBJ2-3; TRBD2 aligns across 10 bases. The CDR3 sequence is 15 residues long. V was clipped by 1 base and J by 4 bases; unmatched bases: 2. Germline V lookup: CDR1 MGHRA, CDR2 YSYEKL. The CDR3 region is CASSQVGLAADTQYF. CDR3 coding DNA: TGCGCCAGCAGCCAAGTTGGACTAGCGGCAGATACGCAGTATTTT.

This sequence joins TRBV7-2 and TRBJ1-1; no definite D call. From germline, CDR1 is SGHTA and CDR2 FQGNSA. The V end was cut by 2 bases, the J end by 8 bases, with 6 bases between. CDR3 size: 11 residues. As DNA, the CDR3 is TGTGCCAGCAGCTTACATCCAGAAGCTTTCTTT. It codes for CASSLHPEAFF.

The chain is built from TRBV19 and TRBJ1-1, with 7 bases matching TRBD1. Unmatched junction bases numbered 4, after V lost 3 bases and J lost 9 bases. Germline CDR1 and CDR2: LNHDA and SQIVND (reference sequence). This CDR3 spans 12 amino acids. The CDR3 bases are TGTGCCAGTAGTATTGGACAGGAAAAAGCTTTCTTT. Amino acids: CASSIGQEKAFF.

This rearrangement joins TRBV19 to TRBJ2-1, with 7 bases aligning to TRBD1. The junction had 6 bases not matched to a gene; V was cut back by 3 bases and J by 4 bases. This CDR3 comprises 15 residues. Germline assignment: CDR1 LNHDA and CDR2 SQIVND (reference sequence). CDR3 in amino acids: CASSIPGQLYNEQFF. CDR3 DNA: TGTGCCAGTAGTATCCCGGGACAGCTATACAATGAGCAGTTCTTC. Using reference TRBV19 and TRBJ2-1 for the parts outside the CDR3, the full variable domain is DGGITQSPKYLFRKEGQNVTLSCEQNLNHDAMYWYRQDPGQGLRLIYYSQIVNDFQKGDIAEGYSVSREKKESFPLTVTSAQKNPTAFYLCASSIPGQLYNEQFFGPGTRLTVL.

The chain employs TRBV19 and TRBJ1-1, with 7 bases that match TRBD1. Germline loops: CDR1 LNHDA, CDR2 SQIVND (reference sequence). Trimming cost V 3 bases and J 3 bases; bases outside gene matches: 7. The CDR3 consists of 15 residues. This CDR3 is CASSISGTADTEAFF. For the CDR3, the DNA is TGTGCCAGTAGTATCTCCGGGACAGCGGACACTGAAGCTTTCTTT.

The chain has TRBV10-3 and TRBJ2-1; 12 nucleotides match TRBD2. The V gene's germline CDR1 is ENHRY and CDR2 SYGVKD. The CDR3 consists of 17 residues. V was clipped by 0 bases and J by 7 bases; unmatched bases: 7. CDR3 nucleotide sequence: TGTGCCATCAGTGAGTCGGGCCTAGCGGGAGGGAGGAATGAGCAGTTCTTC. Amino acid sequence: CAISESGLAGGRNEQFF.

The chain joins TRBV5-4 to TRBJ2-3; D uncertain. The germline V gene encodes CDR1 SGHNT and CDR2 YYREEE (reference sequence). Trimming pared 4 bases from V and 2 bases from J, leaving 8 bases between. The CDR3 runs to 13 residues. The CDR3 nucleotides are TGTGCCAGCAGCCCCCTAACCACAGATACGCAGTATTTT. It is translated as CASSPLTTDTQYF. Using reference TRBV5-4 and TRBJ2-3 for the parts outside the CDR3, the full variable domain is ETGVTQSPTHLIKTRGQQVTLRCSSQSGHNTVSWYQQALGQGPQFIFQYYREEENGRGNFPPRFSGLQFPNYSSELNVNALELDDSALYLCASSPLTTDTQYFGPGTRLTVL.

CDR3 residues: CASSYSPRSPMNEKLFF. CDR3 sequence (DNA): TGTGCCAGCAGTTACTCGCCGCGAAGCCCGATGAATGAAAAACTGTTTTTT. The chain joins TRBV6-2 or TRBV6-3 to TRBJ1-4; D gene unclear. Germline V gene lookup returns CDR1 MNHEY and CDR2 SVGEGT. The V end was cut by 0 bases, the J end by 5 bases, with 16 bases between. CDR3 length: 17 residues.

A single count supports this clone. The chain recombines TRBV11-3 with TRBJ2-3, with D perhaps matching TRBD2 (6 bases). The germline CDR1 and CDR2 sequences are SGHNT and YENEEA. V was trimmed by 0 bases and J by 3 bases, leaving 7 bases between them. The CDR3 spans 14 residues. The CDR3 coding sequence is TGTGCCAGCAGCTTAGACCGGGGGACAGATACGCAGTATTTT. Its translation is CASSLDRGTDTQYF.

The chain couples TRBV29-1 to TRBJ1-2; 8 nucleotides match TRBD1. In germline, CDR1 is SQVTM, CDR2 ANQGSEA. The CDR3 totals 13 residues. Trimming removed 7 bases from V and 4 bases from J; junction bases left unmatched: 8. CDR3 residues: CSGSAGGSYGYTF. In DNA form, the CDR3 reads TGCAGCGGGTCGGCAGGGGGCTCCTATGGCTACACCTTC.

V gene TRBV7-9 combines with J gene TRBJ2-1; the match to TRBD2 covers 7 bases. The V gene end was trimmed by 3 bases and the J gene end by 10 bases; junction bases not matched to a gene: 9. Germline-derived CDR1 and CDR2 are SEHNR and FQNEAQ (reference sequence). The CDR3 has 14 residues. Here the CDR3 reads CASSFTGTIGEQFF. CDR3 nucleotide sequence: TGTGCCAGCAGCTTCACCGGGACTATCGGGGAGCAGTTCTTC.